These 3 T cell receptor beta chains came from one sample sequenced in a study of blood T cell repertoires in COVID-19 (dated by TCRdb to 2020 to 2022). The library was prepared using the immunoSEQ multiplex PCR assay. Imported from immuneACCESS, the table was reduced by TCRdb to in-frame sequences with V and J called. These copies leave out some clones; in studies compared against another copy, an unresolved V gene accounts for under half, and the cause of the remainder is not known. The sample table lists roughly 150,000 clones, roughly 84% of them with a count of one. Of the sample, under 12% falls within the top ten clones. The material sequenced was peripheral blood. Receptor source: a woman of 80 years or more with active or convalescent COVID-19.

The CDR3 DNA reads as TGTGCCAGCAGTACCCGCTTGGGGCTAGCGGGCGGGGAGACCCAGTACTTC. Translated, it gives CASSTRLGLAGGETQYF. The chain links TRBV6-2 or TRBV6-3 to TRBJ2-5, with 8 bases aligning to TRBD2. This CDR3 comprises 17 residues. J was trimmed by 5 bases and V by 5 bases; bases with no gene match: 16. Germline CDR1 and CDR2: MNHEY and SVGEGT.

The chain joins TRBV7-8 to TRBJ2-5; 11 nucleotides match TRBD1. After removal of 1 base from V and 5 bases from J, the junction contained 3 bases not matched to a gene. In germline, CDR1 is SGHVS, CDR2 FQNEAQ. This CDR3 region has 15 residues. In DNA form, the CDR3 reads TGTGCCAGCAGCTTAGGGACAGGGGGCGCGGAGACCCAGTACTTC. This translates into CASSLGTGGAETQYF.

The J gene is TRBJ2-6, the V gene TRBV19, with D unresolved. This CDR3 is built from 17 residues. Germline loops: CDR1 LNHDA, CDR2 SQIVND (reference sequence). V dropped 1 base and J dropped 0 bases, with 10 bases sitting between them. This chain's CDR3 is CASSIVLTVSGANVLTF. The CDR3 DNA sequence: TGTGCCAGTAGTATAGTATTGACTGTCTCTGGGGCCAACGTCCTGACTTTC.